The TCR beta chain under discussion was sequenced for a study of T cell repertoires in cytomegalovirus infection. Across the study: Public TCR beta signatures indicated both CMV infection and matching HLA type.

This clonotype has at least ten counts. Its cognate antigen is unknown. Study-level findings and limits: Across the ex vivo response, the dominant clonotypes were HLA-C-restricted CMV-specific TCR beta clonotypes. Cumulated frequencies of public TCR beta families served to identify carriers of CMV plus the relevant HLA.

TCRdb re-derived calls from the reads in MiXCR, one entry per CDR3 protein. The data show under 200,000 distinct CDR3 sequences, approximately 9.7% seen once. Input material: PBMCs. The clonotype was recovered from a human donor in good health (CMV status not recorded). Some clones in this sample may be carry-over from other donors' samples.

CDR3 sequence reads: CASSYRDGNEAFF. In DNA form, the CDR3 reads TGTGCCAGCAGCTACCGGGACGGGAATGAAGCTTTCTTT. The chain joins TRBV7-2 to TRBJ1-1, with a weak D call TRBD1 (5 bases). Deletions cut 4 bases from V and 7 bases from J, with 13 bases between. In germline, CDR1 is SGHTA, CDR2 FQGNSA. CDR3 length: 13 residues.